Below are 25 T cell receptor beta chains sequenced from a single sample in a study of cytomegalovirus exposure and HLA in healthy donors (dated by TCRdb to between 2016 and 2019). Library construction relied on the immunoSEQ multiplex PCR assay. The multiplex PCR relied on a mix of 60 forward primers for TCR Vbeta segments and 13 reverse primers for TCR Jbeta segments. Entries here come from immuneACCESS through TCRdb and include only in-frame sequences with V and J called. Some clones fail to appear in such tables; in the studies checked, an unresolved V gene covers under half of the shortfall, and the cause of the remainder is unknown. The sample table lists about 200,000 clones, over 75% of them with a count of one. Jointly, the top ten make up 1.5% to 2% of the sample. The sequencing sample was made of PBMCs. Receptor source: a male donor in good health and CMV-seronegative.

This clone came up a few times. This chain links TRBV7-3 with TRBJ1-6, with 8 bases that match TRBD1. The length of the CDR3 is 15 residues. CDR1 and CDR2 from the germline V gene are SGHTA and FQGTGA. Losses at the gene ends were 4 bases for V and 7 bases for J; bases not matched to a gene: 6. In nucleotides, the CDR3 is TGTGCCAGCAGCTCGACAGGGGCCAAGAATTCACCCCTCCACTTT. Amino acids: CASSSTGAKNSPLHF.

V and J are TRBV19 and TRBJ1-4; 7 bases agree with TRBD1. Losses at the gene ends were 5 bases for V and 6 bases for J; bases not matched to a gene: 9. The germline gives CDR1 LNHDA, CDR2 SQIVND (reference sequence). The CDR3 length is 15 residues. The CDR3 spells CASSPRQGEDEKLFF. As DNA, the CDR3 is TGTGCCAGTAGTCCTAGACAGGGAGAGGATGAAAAACTGTTTTTT.

This clone came up a few times. The chain combines TRBV5-4 with TRBJ1-1, with D hard to call. The germline V and J ends were trimmed by 1 base and 2 bases, with 9 bases remaining between them. Germline CDR1 SGHNT, CDR2 YYREEE (reference sequence). CDR3 length equals 14 residues. The CDR3, as DNA: TGTGCCAGCAGCTTGAAAGCGGGAAACACTGAAGCTTTCTTT. It translates to CASSLKAGNTEAFF.

CDR3 region: CASSEAGTGLGTEAFF. The DNA for the CDR3 is TGTGCCAGCAGTGAGGCCGGGACAGGTCTGGGGACTGAAGCTTTCTTT. The V call is TRBV2, the J call TRBJ1-1, with TRBD1 identical over 8 bases. CDR1 is SNHLY, CDR2 FYNNEI, per germline. The V segment lost 3 bases and the J segment 5 bases; nucleotides outside the gene matches: 11. CDR3 length equals 16 residues.

V and J are TRBV7-2 and TRBJ1-3, with 7 bases that match TRBD1. The CDR3 has 16 residues. V lost 2 bases and J lost 0; bases outside the gene matches: 4. Looked up from germline, CDR1 is SGHTA and CDR2 is FQGNSA. For the CDR3, the DNA is TGTGCCAGCAGCTTACACAGGGGAAGCTCTGGAAACACCATATATTTT. It encodes CASSLHRGSSGNTIYF.

The chain is built from TRBV27 and TRBJ2-6, with 10 bases identical to TRBD1. The trim removed 6 bases at V and 12 bases at J, leaving 2 bases unmatched. CDR1 is MNHEY and CDR2 is SMNVEV in the germline V gene (reference sequence). The CDR3 has 12 residues. The CDR3 spells CASRGQGSVLTF. The CDR3 DNA reads as TGTGCCAGCAGGGGACAGGGGTCCGTCCTGACTTTC.

In regard to this clone: The same CDR3 arises from other DNA sequences in this sample as well. The chain joins TRBV28 to TRBJ1-1; D gene unclear. The CDR3 extends over 14 amino acids. Germline assignment: CDR1 MDHEN and CDR2 SYDVKM. The V end was cut by 2 bases, the J end by 4 bases, with 11 bases between. The CDR3 DNA sequence: TGTGCCAGCAGTTTACCGGGCGGAGGCACTGAAGCTTTCTTT. This codes for CASSLPGGGTEAFF.

This rearrangement joins TRBV7-2 to TRBJ2-5; TRBD1 aligns across 10 bases. V was clipped by 4 bases and J by 11 bases; unmatched bases: 13. The CDR3 length is 15 residues. Germline V gene lookup returns CDR1 SGHTA and CDR2 FQGNSA. For the CDR3, the DNA is TGTGCCAGCAGCTCCCGGGACAGGGGCCCCAAGGAGCAGTACTTC. Translation gives CASSSRDRGPKEQYF.

This clone was seen a single time. This CDR3 is CASSLGGGPGLDYEQYF. In DNA form, the CDR3 reads TGCGCCAGCAGCTTGGGCGGAGGACCGGGACTAGACTACGAGCAGTACTTC. The chain combines TRBV5-1 with TRBJ2-7, with TRBD2 matching over 8 bases. The CDR3 spans 17 residues. V was pared by 0 bases and J by 3 bases, with 11 bases of the junction left unmatched. The germline gives CDR1 SGHRS, CDR2 YFSETQ.

The V call is TRBV7-2, the J call TRBJ1-5; possibly TRBD1 for D (6 bases). CDR1 SGHTA and CDR2 FQGNSA come from the germline V gene. Between the trimmed V and J ends, which lost 5 bases and 7 bases, there was a span of 15 bases. The CDR3 consists of 14 residues. Here the CDR3 DNA reads TGTGCCAGCAGCGCACAGGGTTCTGAACAGCCCCAGCATTTT. Protein product: CASSAQGSEQPQHF. The full variable domain, in which reference TRBV7-2 and TRBJ1-5 provide the parts outside the CDR3, is GAGVSQSPSNKVTEKGKDVELRCDPISGHTALYWYRQSLGQGLEFLIYFQGNSAPDKSGLPSDRFSAERTGGSVSTLTIQRTQQEDSAVYLCASSAQGSEQPQHFGDGTRLSIL.

V is TRBV19 and J is TRBJ2-6; D call uncertain. Trimming pared 3 bases from V and 0 bases from J, leaving 6 bases between. Germline loops: CDR1 LNHDA, CDR2 SQIVND (reference sequence). The CDR3 runs to 15 residues. CDR3: CASSITTSGANVLTF. The DNA of the CDR3 is TGTGCCAGTAGTATTACAACCTCTGGGGCCAACGTCCTGACTTTC. The entire variable domain, with the rest obtained from reference TRBV19 and TRBJ2-6, is as follows: DGGITQSPKYLFRKEGQNVTLSCEQNLNHDAMYWYRQDPGQGLRLIYYSQIVNDFQKGDIAEGYSVSREKKESFPLTVTSAQKNPTAFYLCASSITTSGANVLTFGAGSRLTVL.

The chain uses TRBV5-8 and TRBJ1-5, with 7 bases lining up with TRBD1. The length of the CDR3 is 14 residues. CDR1 SGHTS and CDR2 YDEGEE come from the germline V gene. V shed 6 bases, J shed 4 bases, and the junction held 7 bases outside the gene matches. This CDR3 reads CASTRDSPNQPQHF. In DNA form, the CDR3 reads TGTGCCAGCACCAGGGACAGCCCAAATCAGCCCCAGCATTTT.

The chain joins TRBV18 to TRBJ2-1, with TRBD2 matching over 7 bases. Per the germline V gene, CDR1 is KGHSH and CDR2 is LQKENI. The ends lost 2 bases at V and 5 bases at J; junction bases unmatched: 6. This CDR3 has 15 residues. The CDR3 sequence is CASSPSSGIDNEQFF. The CDR3 nucleotides read TGTGCCAGCTCACCATCCAGCGGGATTGACAATGAGCAGTTCTTC.

Points on this clone: One end of the junction varies from germline; a read error may be responsible. This rearrangement joins TRBV6-6 to TRBJ1-2; TRBD1 agrees at 7 bases. Germline CDR1 and CDR2: MNHNY and SVGAGI (reference sequence). The CDR3 loop spans 16 amino acids. CDR3: CASSHSRDSHNYGYTF. The CDR3 DNA is TGTGCCAGCAGTCACTCCCGGGACAGTCATAACTATGGCTACACCTTC.

DNA of the CDR3: TGTGCCAGCAGCGGGGACAGGGTGGTGTACGAGCAGTACTTC. This translates into CASSGDRVVYEQYF. V is TRBV5-5 and J is TRBJ2-7; 9 bases are shared with TRBD1. Germline CDR1 SGHKS, CDR2 YYEKEE (reference sequence). The CDR3 is 14 amino acids. V lost 4 bases, J lost 4 bases, and 6 bases stayed unmatched.

The chain uses TRBV28 and TRBJ1-4; TRBD1 agrees at 10 bases. The CDR3 extends over 16 amino acids. V trimming: 5 bases; J trimming: 0 bases; junction bases outside the gene matches: 3. Germline CDR1 reads MDHEN; CDR2 reads SYDVKM. Written as DNA, the CDR3 is TGTGCCAGCAGTGGACAGGGGGGTGCAACTAATGAAAAACTGTTTTTT. Its translation is CASSGQGGATNEKLFF.

V and J are TRBV5-5 and TRBJ2-7; D gene uncertain. This CDR3 region has 13 residues. Deletions cut 5 bases from V and 0 bases from J, with 9 bases between. Per germline, CDR1 SGHKS and CDR2 YYEKEE (reference sequence). CDR3 in DNA: TGTGCCAGCAGTGCGACGGGCTCCTACGAGCAGTACTTC. It translates to CASSATGSYEQYF. Full variable domain (remainder filled in from reference TRBV5-5 and TRBJ2-7): DAGVTQSPTHLIKTRGQQVTLRCSPISGHKSVSWYQQVLGQGPQFIFQYYEKEERGRGNFPDRFSARQFPNYSSELNVNALLLGDSALYLCASSATGSYEQYFGPGTRLTVT.

The chain is built from TRBV5-4 and TRBJ2-7, with TRBD2 matching over 12 bases. The CDR3 sequence is 16 residues long. Germline CDR1 is SGHNT and CDR2 is YYREEE (reference sequence). Trimming cost V 4 bases and J 1 base; bases outside gene matches: 6. CDR3 DNA sequence: TGTGCCAGCAGCCCGAATCTAGCGGGAGGGTCCTACGAGCAGTACTTC. Translation: CASSPNLAGGSYEQYF.

The genes are TRBV7-2 and TRBJ2-6; 8 positions match TRBD1. Losses at the gene ends were 5 bases for V and 2 bases for J; bases not matched to a gene: 2. The CDR3 spans 15 residues. Germline V lookup: CDR1 SGHTA, CDR2 FQGNSA. The CDR3 sequence is CASSPQGAGANVLTF. The CDR3, as DNA: TGTGCCAGCAGCCCACAGGGGGCTGGGGCCAACGTCCTGACTTTC.

This rearrangement joins TRBV27 to TRBJ2-1; 12 positions match TRBD2. The V segment lost 6 bases and the J segment 8 bases; nucleotides outside the gene matches: 8. Germline CDR1 is MNHEY and CDR2 is SMNVEV (reference sequence). The CDR3 contains 15 residues. In DNA, the CDR3 is TGTGCCAGCAGGCTAGCGGGGGGGTACCGGGATGAGCAGTTCTTC. Amino acid sequence: CASRLAGGYRDEQFF.

V and J are TRBV19 and TRBJ2-5; D not resolved. This CDR3 is 13 amino acids long. The V gene lost 3 bases and the J gene lost 4 bases, with 9 bases spanning the gap. The germline V gene encodes CDR1 LNHDA and CDR2 SQIVND (reference sequence). This chain's CDR3 is CASSITPGETQYF. The CDR3 DNA is TGTGCCAGTAGTATCACCCCGGGAGAGACCCAGTACTTC. The full variable domain, its missing parts supplied by reference TRBV19 and TRBJ2-5, is DGGITQSPKYLFRKEGQNVTLSCEQNLNHDAMYWYRQDPGQGLRLIYYSQIVNDFQKGDIAEGYSVSREKKESFPLTVTSAQKNPTAFYLCASSITPGETQYFGPGTRLLVL.

For the CDR3, the DNA is TGCGCCAGCAGCTTGAGGACAGAGGCCTACGAGCAGTACTTC. Translation: CASSLRTEAYEQYF. The rearrangement joins TRBV5-1 to TRBJ2-5, with D tentatively TRBD1 (6 bases). The J call may not be correct, given that the DNA end is closer to TRBJ2-7. The CDR3 extends over 14 amino acids. Germline V gene data show CDR1 as SGHRS and CDR2 as YFSETQ.

V and J are TRBV10-3 and TRBJ2-5; 7 positions match TRBD1. The junction had 6 bases not matched to a gene; V was cut back by 7 bases and J by 4 bases. Germline V gene data show CDR1 as ENHRY and CDR2 as SYGVKD. CDR3 length equals 13 residues. CDR3 in amino acids: CAITTGVGETQYF. CDR3 nucleotide sequence: TGTGCCATCACTACAGGGGTAGGAGAGACCCAGTACTTC.

This clone came up once. This chain joins TRBV15 and TRBJ2-3, with D possibly being TRBD2 (5 bases). Germline assignment: CDR1 LNHNV and CDR2 YYDKDF (reference sequence). CDR3 length: 12 residues. Trimming left V 7 bases short and J 6 bases short, with 11 bases between. CDR3 DNA sequence: TGTGCCACCAACTATCCGGGGGATACGCAGTATTTT. Its translation is CATNYPGDTQYF.

The genes are TRBV6-5 and TRBJ2-1, with TRBD2 matching 14 bases. CDR1 is MNHEY, CDR2 SVGAGI, per germline. This CDR3 spans 15 amino acids. V was clipped by 6 bases and J by 2 bases; unmatched bases: 0. This chain's CDR3 is CASRGLAGAYNEQFF. As DNA, the CDR3 is TGTGCCAGCAGGGGACTAGCGGGGGCCTACAATGAGCAGTTCTTC.